The 19 T cell receptor beta chains below were found in one sample sequenced in a study of blood T cell repertoires in COVID-19. TCRdb keeps only in-frame clones here, not all; method: immunoSEQ multiplex PCR. The data show some 400,000 clones, 91% seen once. The sequencing input was PBMCs or T cells enriched from blood (not recorded which). The receptors shown here come from a woman in her forties who had been exposed to COVID-19.

The chain carries TRBV18 and TRBJ1-1; 8 bases are a match to TRBD1. Per the germline V gene, CDR1 is KGHSH and CDR2 is LQKENI. This CDR3 is 16 amino acids long. V shed 1 base and J 0 bases; nucleotides not matched to a gene: 4. The CDR3 loop is CASSPLQGAMNTEAFF. The CDR3 DNA reads as TGTGCCAGCTCACCACTTCAGGGGGCTATGAACACTGAAGCTTTCTTT. The complete variable domain, with remaining parts taken from reference TRBV18 and TRBJ1-1, reads NAGVMQNPRHLVRRRGQEARLRCSPMKGHSHVYWYRQLPEEGLKFMVYLQKENIIDESGMPKERFSAEFPKEGPSILRIQQVVRGDSAAYFCASSPLQGAMNTEAFFGQGTRLTVV.

This sequence joins TRBV19 and TRBJ1-1; a weak D match, TRBD1 (6 bases). The V and J ends lost 7 bases and 2 bases respectively, with 23 bases between them. Germline CDR1 is LNHDA and CDR2 is SQIVND (reference sequence). The CDR3 is made up of 17 amino acids. CDR3 sequence (DNA): TGTGCCAGTACCCCACAGGGAAGAGGGTCCCGAAACACTGAAGCTTTCTTT. It specifies CASTPQGRGSRNTEAFF.

As regards this clone: At one end the junction does not follow the germline gene, possibly because of a read error. The chain combines TRBV6-6 with TRBJ1-2; no clear D. From germline, CDR1 is MNHNY and CDR2 SVGAGI (reference sequence). The CDR3 is 14 amino acids. The DNA of the CDR3 is TGTGCCAGCAGTAACTCAGGCGGTGTCTATGGCTACACCTTC. This sequence encodes CASSNSGGVYGYTF.

This clone is a singleton in its sample. The chain is built from TRBV7-8 and TRBJ1-3; tentatively, D is TRBD1 (5 bases). The V end was cut by 1 base, the J end by 0 bases, with 13 bases between. The CDR3 spans 17 residues. Germline CDR1 SGHVS, CDR2 FQNEAQ. In DNA form, the CDR3 reads TGTGCCAGCAGCTTAGGGGGCCTCCTGACCTCTGGAAACACCATATATTTT. Amino acids: CASSLGGLLTSGNTIYF.

V gene TRBV2 combines with J gene TRBJ1-2; TRBD1 matches at 9 bases. The CDR3 contains 14 residues. The V gene end was trimmed by 8 bases and the J gene end by 4 bases; junction bases not matched to a gene: 8. Per germline, CDR1 SNHLY and CDR2 FYNNEI. CDR3 in DNA: TGTGCCAGCGTCAAGGGACAGGGTATCTATGGCTACACCTTC. Protein: CASVKGQGIYGYTF.

The chain carries TRBV5-1 and TRBJ1-2; D gene ambiguous. V was clipped by 4 bases and J by 4 bases, with 20 bases between them. The V gene's germline CDR1 is SGHRS and CDR2 YFSETQ. There are 16 residues in the CDR3. CDR3 region: CASSPAFKTLSYGYTF. DNA of the CDR3: TGCGCCAGCAGCCCGGCATTTAAGACATTATCCTATGGCTACACCTTC.

The V and J genes are TRBV11-3 and TRBJ2-7; maybe TRBD1 (5 bases). Between the trimmed V and J ends, which lost 2 bases and 1 base, there was a span of 12 bases. Germline loops: CDR1 SGHNT, CDR2 YENEEA. The CDR3 is 15 amino acids. The CDR3 sequence: CASSLKQDPSYEQYF. CDR3 DNA sequence: TGTGCCAGCAGCTTAAAACAGGACCCGTCCTACGAGCAGTACTTC.

The chain has TRBV6-5 and TRBJ1-6, with a tentative D call TRBD1 (6 bases). Trimming took 6 bases from V and 5 from J, leaving 14 bases between them. CDR1 and CDR2 (germline): MNHEY, SVGAGI. There are 15 residues in the CDR3. CDR3 sequence: CASRVTGWDNSPLHF. In DNA form, the CDR3 reads TGTGCCAGCAGAGTTACAGGGTGGGATAATTCACCCCTCCACTTT.

V and J are TRBV24-1 and TRBJ2-2; D remains ambiguous. Trimming removed 3 bases at V and 8 bases at J, with 9 bases between. Germline V lookup: CDR1 KGHDR, CDR2 SFDVKD. The CDR3 loop spans 13 amino acids. The DNA of the CDR3 is TGTGCCACCAGTGATCCGCCACTAGGGGAGCTGTTTTTT. Residues: CATSDPPLGELFF.

The CDR3 sequence is CASSQGDRGKGEKLFF. For the CDR3, the DNA is TGTGCCAGCAGCCAAGGGGACAGGGGGAAAGGCGAAAAACTGTTTTTT. The chain combines TRBV3-1 (or the pseudogene TRBV3-2) with TRBJ1-4; TRBD1 matches at 11 bases. From germline, CDR1 is LGHDT and CDR2 YNNKEL (reference sequence). Trimming removed 1 base from V and 8 bases from J; junction bases left unmatched: 6. The CDR3 is 16 residues long.

The chain recombines TRBV18 with TRBJ1-2, with 8 bases aligning to TRBD1. J was trimmed by 4 bases and V by 0 bases; bases with no gene match: 7. Per the germline V gene, CDR1 is KGHSH and CDR2 is LQKENI. The CDR3 is 16 residues long. The CDR3 sequence is CASSPPSNRGAYGYTF. DNA of the CDR3: TGTGCCAGCTCACCACCCTCGAACAGGGGGGCCTATGGCTACACCTTC.

The genes are TRBV2 and TRBJ1-2; D is perhaps TRBD1 (6 bases). Trimming left V 6 bases short and J 4 bases short, with 15 bases between. The CDR3 contains 14 residues. Germline CDR1 is SNHLY and CDR2 is FYNNEI. The CDR3 region is CASSRDTTIYGYTF. The CDR3 DNA reads as TGTGCCAGCAGCCGGGACACGACTATCTATGGCTACACCTTC.

This rearrangement joins TRBV21-1 to TRBJ1-1. TRBV21-1 is given as a pseudogene. The CDR3 sequence is 14 residues long. This CDR3 reads CASSKAAEDTEAFF. The DNA of the CDR3 is TGTGCCAGCAGCAAAGCCGCGGAAGACACTGAAGCTTTCTTT.

The chain is built from TRBV7-6 and TRBJ1-1; 11 bases match TRBD1. The CDR3 runs 16 residues. Germline values: CDR1 SGHVS, CDR2 FNYEAQ. V shed 5 bases, J shed 6 bases, and the junction held 11 bases outside the gene matches. The CDR3 sequence: CASSPGQGESFAEAFF. CDR3 bases: TGTGCCAGCAGCCCGGGACAGGGGGAATCTTTCGCTGAAGCTTTCTTT.

The chain uses TRBV5-1 and TRBJ2-3; weak D call: TRBD2 (5 bases). This CDR3 is 14 amino acids long. Germline V CDR1 and CDR2: SGHRS, YFSETQ. The ends were cut back, 6 bases at V and 2 bases at J, with 13 bases in the middle. The CDR3 DNA sequence: TGCGCCAGCACTATTGGCGGGTACACAGATACGCAGTATTTT. Protein sequence: CASTIGGYTDTQYF.

V is TRBV4-3 and J is TRBJ1-6, with D maybe TRBD1 (5 bases). The CDR3 contains 14 residues. CDR1 and CDR2 from the germline V gene are LGHNA and YSLEER. Trimming removed 0 bases at V and 8 bases at J, with 8 bases between. The DNA of the CDR3 is TGCGCCAGCAGCCAAGAAGACAGAGATTCACCCCTCCACTTT. It codes for CASSQEDRDSPLHF.

The CDR3 sequence is CASSRWTARTTNEKLFF. CDR3 bases: TGTGCCAGCAGCCGCTGGACAGCGAGAACAACTAATGAAAAACTGTTTTTT. The gene calls are TRBV5-6 and TRBJ1-4; D perhaps matches TRBD1 (6 bases). CDR3 length: 17 amino acids. The germline V and J ends were trimmed by 4 bases and 0 bases, with 16 bases remaining between them. The V gene's germline CDR1 is SGHDT and CDR2 YYEEEE.

The V and J genes are TRBV6-2 or TRBV6-3 and TRBJ1-6; TRBD1 aligns across 7 bases. The CDR3 spans 16 residues. CDR1 and CDR2 (germline): MNHEY, SVGEGT. With 0 bases clipped from V and 7 bases from J, the junction kept 6 bases outside the gene matches. CDR3 coding DNA: TGTGCCAGCAGTTACTCTCGGACAGGCAACAATTCACCCCTCCACTTT. This gives the protein CASSYSRTGNNSPLHF.

The chain recombines TRBV5-1 with TRBJ2-3; tentative D call: TRBD2 (5 bases). Trimming took 4 bases from V and 4 from J, leaving 10 bases between them. Germline V gene lookup returns CDR1 SGHRS and CDR2 YFSETQ. The CDR3 loop spans 13 amino acids. The CDR3 loop is CASSPGGSDTQYF. The CDR3 DNA is TGCGCCAGCAGCCCTGGCGGGTCAGATACGCAGTATTTT.